This TCR beta chain was sequenced in a study of graft-versus-host responses after intestinal transplantation. The germline CDR1 and CDR2 sequences are MDHEN and SYDVKM. CDR3 length equals 13 residues. V was shortened by 6 bases and J by 6 bases, with 13 bases between the two germline ends. Assay used: immunoSEQ multiplex PCR; TCRdb lists only in-frame clones, some missing. Among tens of thousands of clones listed, approximately 83% were seen once. As to this clone: Its antigen is unknown.

The source is a human donor who received an intestinal transplant. The sequences come from unstimulated CD8+ T cells sorted from spleen or lymph node cells, collected before intestinal transplant. This chain uses TRBV28 with TRBJ2-3; D is perhaps TRBD1 (5 bases). The CDR3 DNA is TGTGCCAGCAGCTTACTAAGGGGCGATACGCAGTATTTT. This gives the protein CASSLLRGDTQYF.